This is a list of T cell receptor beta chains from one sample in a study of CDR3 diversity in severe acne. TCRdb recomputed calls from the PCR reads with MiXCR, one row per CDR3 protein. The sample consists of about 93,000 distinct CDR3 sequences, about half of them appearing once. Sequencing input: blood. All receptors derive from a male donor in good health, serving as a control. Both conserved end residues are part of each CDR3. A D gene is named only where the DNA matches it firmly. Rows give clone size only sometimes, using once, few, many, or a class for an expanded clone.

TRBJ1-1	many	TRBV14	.	CASSQWGQEAFF	TGTGCCAGCAGCCAATGGGGGCAAGAAGCTTTCTTT
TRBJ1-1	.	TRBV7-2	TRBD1	CASSWTGVF	TGTGCCAGCAGCTGGACAGGGGTATTT
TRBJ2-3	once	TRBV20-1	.	CSARDPGRSTDTQYF	TGCAGTGCTAGAGATCCGGGGCGAAGCACAGATACGCAGTATTTT
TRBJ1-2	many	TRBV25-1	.	CASSARGSNYGYTF	TGTGCCAGCAGTGCCAGGGGATCTAACTATGGCTACACCTTC
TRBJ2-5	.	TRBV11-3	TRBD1	CASSSTGGEETQYF	TGTGCCAGCAGCTCGACAGGGGGAGAAGAGACCCAGTACTTC
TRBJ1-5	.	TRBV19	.	CASSAGGLQPQHF	TGTGCCAGTAGTGCTGGGGGACTTCAGCCCCAGCATTTT
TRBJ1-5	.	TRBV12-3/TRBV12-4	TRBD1	CASSQGQGARQPQHF	TGTGCCAGCAGTCAAGGACAGGGGGCCAGACAGCCCCAGCATTTT
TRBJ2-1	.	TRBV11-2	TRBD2	CASSLGGGGYNEQFF	TGTGCCAGCAGCTTAGGGGGGGGAGGCTACAATGAGCAGTTCTTC
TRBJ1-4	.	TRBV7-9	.	CASSLEAGYEKLFF	TGTGCCAGCAGCTTAGAAGCCGGGTATGAAAAACTGTTTTTT
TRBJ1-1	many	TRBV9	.	CASSVDVTGNTEAFF	TGTGCCAGCAGCGTAGATGTCACGGGAAACACTGAAGCTTTCTTT
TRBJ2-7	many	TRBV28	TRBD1	CATGTGVSYEQYF	TGTGCCACCGGAACAGGGGTGAGCTACGAGCAGTACTTC